The rows below give T cell receptor beta chains drawn from one sample of a study of regulatory T cells in long-lasting Graves disease. TCRdb itself ran the multiplex PCR reads through MiXCR, one entry per CDR3 protein. This table has roughly 440,000 distinct CDR3 sequences, about a sixth appearing once. Another study also made use of these data, one on T cells in Graves' hyperthyroidism and ophthalmopathy.

The sample consisted of peripheral blood mononuclear cells (PBMCs), taken at new diagnosis, from a patient treated with antithyroid drugs. Receptors were obtained from a young woman with Graves disease. Both conserved end residues are part of each CDR3. D genes are given only for firm matches. Not all rows give a size; the values are once, few, many and, for expanded clones, a class.

cdr3_nt cdr3_aa v_call clone_size j_call d_call
TGTGCCAGCAGTTTAAGGGGGATTGAGTGGGAAGCTTTCTTT CASSLRGIEWEAFF TRBV12-3/TRBV12-4 many TRBJ1-1 -
TGTGCCAGCAGCCCATTATTTATACTAGCAGATCAAGAGACCCAGTACTTC CASSPLFILADQETQYF TRBV2 many TRBJ2-5 -
TGTGCCAGCAGTTTGGCAGGAACAGCAACTAATGAAAAACTGTTTTTT CASSLAGTATNEKLFF TRBV12-3/TRBV12-4 few TRBJ1-4 -
TGCAGCGTTGAATATAGCGGGGCCTACGAGCAGTACTTC CSVEYSGAYEQYF TRBV29-1 few TRBJ2-7 TRBD2
TGCAGCGTTGAAAGGGACAGGGGGTTGACAGATACGCAGTATTTT CSVERDRGLTDTQYF TRBV29-1 - TRBJ2-3 TRBD1
TGTGCCAGCAGCCAAGGTCACCGGGACTACGAGCAGTACTTC CASSQGHRDYEQYF TRBV3-1 many TRBJ2-7 -
TGTGCCAGCAGTCATGGGCCGCCCAATGAGCAGTTCTTC CASSHGPPNEQFF TRBV28 many TRBJ2-1 -
TGTGCCAGCACCAGAGGGACCGCCGGCGAGCAGTACTTC CASTRGTAGEQYF TRBV3-1 many TRBJ2-7 -
TGTGCCAGCAGCCCCCTGGGACAGGGGGAGACCCAGTACTTC CASSPLGQGETQYF TRBV11-3 many TRBJ2-5 TRBD1
TGTGCCAGCAGCCAATTCAGGGAGAACGAGCAGTACTTC CASSQFRENEQYF TRBV16 few TRBJ2-7 -
TGCAGTGCTGGACAGGGGGTACAAGCGGAAACTGAAGCTTTCTTT CSAGQGVQAETEAFF TRBV20-1 many TRBJ1-1 TRBD1
TGTGCCAGCAGCGACCGGAGAGATACGCAGTATTTT CASSDRRDTQYF TRBV7-9 - TRBJ2-3 -
TGCAGTGCTAGAGCTTTTAGCGGGAGCAATGAGCAGTTCTTC CSARAFSGSNEQFF TRBV20-1 many TRBJ2-1 TRBD2
TGCGCCAGCAGCATAAGACTAGCGGCTCAAGAGACCCAGTACTTC CASSIRLAAQETQYF TRBV5-1 - TRBJ2-5 TRBD2
TGTGCCAGCAGCTTTTATAGCGGGAGTGCTTACAATGAGCAGTTCTTC CASSFYSGSAYNEQFF TRBV7-8 - TRBJ2-1 TRBD2
TGTGCCAGCAGTTTCCCCGGGAACACTGAAGCTTTCTTT CASSFPGNTEAFF TRBV28 many TRBJ1-1 -
TGCGCCAGCAGCTCCATTCTGATAGGGGGACACAATGAGCAGTTCTTC CASSSILIGGHNEQFF TRBV5-1 - TRBJ2-1 -
TGTGCCAGCAGCCTAACGCGGGCCCTCAACTATGGCTACACCTTC CASSLTRALNYGYTF TRBV27 many TRBJ1-2 -
TGTGCCAGCAGCTTCCCGTCCAATGAGCAGTTCTTC CASSFPSNEQFF TRBV11-1 many TRBJ2-1 -
TGTGCCACCAGTGATCCATCCGGACTAGCCGGGACCAATGAGCAGTTCTTC CATSDPSGLAGTNEQFF TRBV24-1 - TRBJ2-1 TRBD2
TGCGCAAGCCCGGGACAGGGAGAGTGGGAGCAGTACTTC CASPGQGEWEQYF TRBV20-1 many TRBJ2-7 TRBD1
TGTGCCAGCAGTAAGCCGGGACTAGCGGGAGCCCAGTTCTTC CASSKPGLAGAQFF TRBV6-1 few TRBJ2-1 TRBD2
TGTGCCAGCAGCTTTCGGGTTCATGTAGGGCAGTTCTTC CASSFRVHVGQFF TRBV7-9 many TRBJ2-1 -
TGTGCCAGTGGGAGTACAGGGAGAAAGTCACCCCTCCACTTT CASGSTGRKSPLHF TRBV19 - TRBJ1-6 -
TGTGCCAGCAGCGTAGTCTCCTCGGGGGAGCAGTACTTC CASSVVSSGEQYF TRBV9 - TRBJ2-7 -
TGTGCCAGCTCACCATCCCAGGGGGCCCAAAACATTCAGTACTTC CASSPSQGAQNIQYF TRBV18 few TRBJ2-4 TRBD1
TGTGCCAGCAGTCAAACCGGGACAGGGTTTGGTGGCTACACCTTC CASSQTGTGFGGYTF TRBV27 many TRBJ1-2 TRBD1
TGTGCCAGCAGCTTCGGCGGGAGTTCTACCTACGAGCAGTACTTC CASSFGGSSTYEQYF TRBV11-1 few TRBJ2-7 TRBD2
TGCAGCGTCTCTAGCGGCCAAGAGACCCAGTACTTC CSVSSGQETQYF TRBV29-1 many TRBJ2-5 TRBD2
TGTGCCAGCAGTTTCGCGGGACAGGGCTACGAGCAGTACTTC CASSFAGQGYEQYF TRBV28 many TRBJ2-7 TRBD1
TGCAGTGCAGAGAGGGGTGGTTCTCTCTACGAGCAGTACTTC CSAERGGSLYEQYF TRBV20-1 many TRBJ2-7 -
TGTGCCAGCAGTGTAACCGGGAGGATCTACGAGCAGTACTTC CASSVTGRIYEQYF TRBV27 many TRBJ2-7 TRBD2
TGTGCCAGCAGTTACCCTGGGGACGGATCCTACGAGCAGTACTTC CASSYPGDGSYEQYF TRBV6-2/TRBV6-3 - TRBJ2-7 -
TGTGCCAGCACCGTTAGCGGGAGCTACGAGCAGTACTTC CASTVSGSYEQYF TRBV28 many TRBJ2-7 TRBD2
TGTGCCACCAGCGGGGGGGGCACAGATACGCAGTATTTT CATSGGGTDTQYF TRBV15 - TRBJ2-3 TRBD2
TGCAGCGTCAAACAGGGAACTTACAATGAGCAGTTCTTC CSVKQGTYNEQFF TRBV29-1 few TRBJ2-1 -
TGTGCCAGCAGCCCGCGGCAGGGACTCTATGGCTACACCTTC CASSPRQGLYGYTF TRBV5-6 - TRBJ1-2 -
TGCAGTGCTAGAGACCTAGGGGGTTACAATGAGCAGTTCTTC CSARDLGGYNEQFF TRBV20-1 - TRBJ2-1 -
TGTGCCAGTGATCCGGGACTAGCGGGAGGGGGTGAGCAGTTCTTC CASDPGLAGGGEQFF TRBV7-6 - TRBJ2-1 TRBD2
TGCAGCGTTGAAGACGGGAGGGCCGGGGAGCAGTTCTTC CSVEDGRAGEQFF TRBV29-1 - TRBJ2-1 TRBD2
TGCAGCGCTGGGGTAGCAGGGCCGCAAGAGACCCAGTACTTC CSAGVAGPQETQYF TRBV29-1 many TRBJ2-5 -
TGTGCCAGCAGCTTCAGTAACACCGGGGAGCTGTTTTTT CASSFSNTGELFF TRBV11-2 many TRBJ2-2 -
TGCGCCAGCAGCTCGGCCCGGGACACTTTCTCCTACGAGCAGTACTTC CASSSARDTFSYEQYF TRBV5-1 - TRBJ2-7 -
TGTGCCAGCAATGACGGCCTAGCGGGATACAATGAGCAGTTCTTC CASNDGLAGYNEQFF TRBV2 many TRBJ2-1 TRBD2
TGCAGTGCTAGAGATCATTCGGACCTCTCTGGGGCCAACGTCCTGACTTTC CSARDHSDLSGANVLTF TRBV20-1 many TRBJ2-6 -